This T cell receptor (beta chain) is drawn from a study of technical replicates of blood from a handful of donors. The length of the CDR3 is 17 residues. J gave up 1 base and V 4 bases, and 9 bases lay outside the gene matches. CDR1 and CDR2 from the germline V gene are SGHDT and YYEEEE. The data were produced by immunoSEQ multiplex PCR, yet TCRdb's version contains in-frame clones alone and is incomplete. This sample has some 80,000 clones, with about 91% found just once. Sequencing was performed on T cells isolated from PBMCs. V is TRBV5-6 and J is TRBJ2-2; 8 bases agree with TRBD2. The clonotype originates from a human donor in good health. CDR3 bases: TGTGCCAGCAGCAGCCTCGGCAGCGGGAGGAACACCGGGGAGCTGTTTTTT. It is translated as CASSSLGSGRNTGELFF.